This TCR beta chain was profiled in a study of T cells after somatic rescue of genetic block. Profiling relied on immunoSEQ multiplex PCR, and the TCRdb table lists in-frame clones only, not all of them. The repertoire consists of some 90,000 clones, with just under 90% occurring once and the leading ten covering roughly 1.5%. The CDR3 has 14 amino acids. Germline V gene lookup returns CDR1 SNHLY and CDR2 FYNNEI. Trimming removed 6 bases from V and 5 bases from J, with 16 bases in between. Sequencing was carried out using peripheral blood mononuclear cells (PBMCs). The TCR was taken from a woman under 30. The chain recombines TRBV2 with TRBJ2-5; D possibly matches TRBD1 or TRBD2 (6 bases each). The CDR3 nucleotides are TGTGCCAGCAGAGGCCCCTGGGGGGCCGAGACCCAGTACTTC. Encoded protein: CASRGPWGAETQYF.